These 19 T cell receptor beta chains were all obtained from the same sample, sequenced in a study of Ad26.COV2.S vaccination and SARS-CoV-2 variants. Treatment denoted: some 20 received Ad26.COV2.S at low or high dose, single or two shots; about five received placebo; per-sample allocation not given. Day 63 following the first vaccine or placebo injection was when the samples were taken. This table comes from immunoSEQ multiplex PCR, and its TCRdb copy is limited to in-frame clones, with some not included. The table lists 400,000 to 450,000 clones, 80% to 95% of them singletons. This material consisted of peripheral blood, taken in a trial of Ad26.COV2.S vaccine versus placebo. The receptors were sampled from a person aged 18-60 years who received the Ad26.COV2.S COVID-19 vaccine or a placebo.

The rearrangement joins TRBV4-1 to TRBJ2-1, with D unresolved. There are 15 residues in the CDR3. CDR1 is MGHRA, CDR2 YSYEKL, per germline. Trimming stripped 1 base from V and 6 bases from J, with 13 bases between. Written as DNA, the CDR3 is TGCGCCAGCAGCCAAGCGCGACGGGTGGGCAATGAGCAGTTCTTC. This encodes CASSQARRVGNEQFF.

This clone was recorded once. The rearrangement uses TRBV27 and TRBJ2-3; TRBD1 matches 7 bases. Germline CDR1 is MNHEY and CDR2 is SMNVEV (reference sequence). The CDR3 is made up of 17 amino acids. J gave up 3 bases and V 2 bases, and 11 bases lay outside the gene matches. The DNA of the CDR3 is TGTGCCAGCAGTTTAAGGAGTGGGTCAGGGGGTACAGATACGCAGTATTTT. Its protein is CASSLRSGSGGTDTQYF.

V usage is TRBV2 and J usage is TRBJ1-6; D might be TRBD1 (5 bases). This CDR3 comprises 14 residues. V was pared by 9 bases and J by 7 bases, with 16 bases between. From germline, CDR1 is SNHLY and CDR2 FYNNEI. CDR3 region: CASKTDPPNSPLHF. DNA of the CDR3: TGTGCCAGTAAGACAGATCCTCCGAATTCACCCCTCCACTTT. The variable domain in full, with the rest retrieved from reference TRBV2 and TRBJ1-6, is EPEVTQTPSHQVTQMGQEVILRCVPISNHLYFYWYRQILGQKVEFLVSFYNNEISEKSEIFDDQFSVERPDGSNFTLKIRSTKLEDSAMYFCASKTDPPNSPLHFGNGTRLTVT.

The J gene is TRBJ2-7, the V gene TRBV5-6; either TRBD1 or TRBD2 may supply D (5 bases each). Trimming took off 1 base at V and 3 bases at J, with 11 bases between the two ends. Looked up from germline, CDR1 is SGHDT and CDR2 is YYEEEE. The CDR3 contains 14 residues. CDR3 loop: CASSLPGAGYEQYF. CDR3 nucleotide sequence: TGTGCCAGCAGCTTGCCCGGGGCCGGCTACGAGCAGTACTTC.

The V gene is TRBV27, the J gene TRBJ2-1; 8 bases are shared with TRBD2. The V and J ends lost 2 bases and 8 bases, in that order; junction bases with no gene match: 11. CDR1 MNHEY and CDR2 SMNVEV come from the germline V gene (reference sequence). The CDR3 loop spans 16 amino acids. CDR3 loop: CASSLGPGLEGYEQFF. In DNA, the CDR3 is TGTGCCAGCAGTTTAGGCCCGGGACTAGAGGGGTATGAGCAGTTCTTC.

V usage is TRBV24-1 and J usage is TRBJ2-1; D unresolved. The CDR3 loop spans 12 amino acids. Germline CDR1 is KGHDR and CDR2 is SFDVKD. V lost 3 bases and J lost 7, with 6 bases in between. CDR3 DNA: TGTGCCACCAGTGATCCCATGAATGAGCAGTTCTTC. Amino acid sequence: CATSDPMNEQFF.

This chain's CDR3 is CASSFQRNTEAFF. CDR3 nucleotides: TGTGCCAGCAGCTTTCAAAGGAACACTGAAGCTTTCTTT. The gene calls are TRBV7-2 and TRBJ1-1; D is ambiguous. The length of the CDR3 is 13 residues. The germline gives CDR1 SGHTA, CDR2 FQGNSA. With 3 bases removed from V and 1 base from J, the gap between germline ends came to 6 bases.

As concerns this clone: Other DNA sequences in this specimen translate into the identical CDR3. This rearrangement joins TRBV7-9 to TRBJ2-7, with 8 bases matching TRBD1. Losses at the gene ends were 6 bases for V and 5 bases for J; bases not matched to a gene: 9. This CDR3 spans 14 amino acids. Germline values: CDR1 SEHNR, CDR2 FQNEAQ (reference sequence). The CDR3 is CASSFGQGLDEQYF. Here the CDR3 DNA reads TGTGCCAGCAGTTTCGGACAGGGTCTCGACGAGCAGTACTTC. Looking up the rest from reference TRBV7-9 and TRBJ2-7 gives the full variable domain: DTGVSQNPRHKITKRGQNVTFRCDPISEHNRLYWYRQTLGQGPEFLTYFQNEAQLEKSRLLSDRFSAERPKGSFSTLEIQRTEQGDSAMYLCASSFGQGLDEQYFGPGTRLTVT.

As concerns this clone: The sample has other DNA sequences that encode this CDR3 too. This rearrangement joins TRBV19 to TRBJ2-7; D is possibly TRBD1 or TRBD2 (5 bases each). The CDR3 length is 14 residues. The germline CDR1 and CDR2 sequences are LNHDA and SQIVND (reference sequence). Trimming stripped 1 base from V and 0 bases from J, with 7 bases between. CDR3: CASSIGGSSYEQYF. CDR3 DNA sequence: TGTGCCAGTAGTATAGGGGGGAGCTCCTACGAGCAGTACTTC.

V gene TRBV7-2 combines with J gene TRBJ2-7; tentatively, D is TRBD1 (6 bases). V dropped 5 bases and J dropped 6 bases, with 20 bases sitting between them. The CDR3 sequence is 15 residues long. The V gene's germline CDR1 is SGHTA and CDR2 FQGNSA. CDR3 in amino acids: CASSPTGTPDREQYF. The DNA of the CDR3 is TGTGCCAGCAGCCCCACAGGGACACCTGATCGCGAGCAGTACTTC.

The chain couples TRBV27 to TRBJ2-7; D perhaps matches TRBD1 (7 bases). Germline loops: CDR1 MNHEY, CDR2 SMNVEV (reference sequence). Between the trimmed V and J ends, which lost 4 bases and 2 bases, there was a span of 15 bases. CDR3 length: 15 amino acids. CDR3 DNA: TGTGCCAGCAGTTCCCTGGCAGGGGGGCCCTACGAGCAGTACTTC. This gives the protein CASSSLAGGPYEQYF.

This clone was detected once. The V gene is TRBV18, the J gene TRBJ2-6, with D perhaps matching TRBD1 (6 bases). From germline, CDR1 is KGHSH and CDR2 LQKENI. The CDR3 contains 18 residues. V dropped 1 base and J dropped 0 bases, with 13 bases sitting between them. This CDR3 is CASSPLVTGSSGANVLTF. The CDR3 DNA reads TGTGCCAGCTCACCACTCGTTACAGGGTCCTCTGGGGCCAACGTCCTGACTTTC.

V is TRBV7-2 and J is TRBJ1-3; possibly TRBD1 for D (6 bases). There are 14 residues in the CDR3. Trimming removed 5 bases at V and 7 bases at J, with 15 bases between. The germline V gene has CDR1 SGHTA and CDR2 FQGNSA. For the CDR3, the DNA is TGTGCCAGCAGCCCGCGGACAGTAGTCAACACCATATATTTT. Translated, it gives CASSPRTVVNTIYF.

With regard to this clone: Different DNA sequences within this sample yield the same CDR3. The chain carries TRBV4-3 and TRBJ2-1; 12 nucleotides agree with TRBD2. The CDR3 sequence is 17 residues long. Looked up from germline, CDR1 is LGHNA and CDR2 is YSLEER. The trim removed 0 bases at V and 4 bases at J, leaving 4 bases unmatched. CDR3 bases: TGCGCCAGCAGCCAAGATCGGACTAGCGGGATATACAATGAGCAGTTCTTC. It codes for CASSQDRTSGIYNEQFF.

CDR3 coding DNA: TGCGCCAGCAGGCGGGAGGCCGACACCGGGGAGCTGTTTTTT. Amino acids: CASRREADTGELFF. The J gene is TRBJ2-2, the V gene TRBV5-1; 8 bases match TRBD2. The germline V gene encodes CDR1 SGHRS and CDR2 YFSETQ. The V and J ends lost 5 bases and 3 bases, in that order; junction bases with no gene match: 3. The CDR3 has 14 amino acids.

V gene TRBV7-2 combines with J gene TRBJ2-1; 11 nucleotides align to TRBD2. The CDR3 is 16 residues long. The ends lost 0 bases at V and 3 bases at J; junction bases unmatched: 1. Germline V lookup: CDR1 SGHTA, CDR2 FQGNSA. The CDR3 sequence is CASSLALAGGYNEQFF. CDR3 bases: TGTGCCAGCAGCTTAGCCCTAGCGGGAGGCTACAATGAGCAGTTCTTC.

The V call is TRBV10-3, the J call TRBJ1-1; D gene uncertain. CDR3 size: 15 residues. Trimming removed 2 bases from V and 5 bases from J, with 15 bases in between. Germline-derived CDR1 and CDR2 are ENHRY and SYGVKD. In nucleotides, the CDR3 is TGTGCCATCAGTGAGCCCGGCAGCCCCGGGACTGAAGCTTTCTTT. This translates into CAISEPGSPGTEAFF.

The V and J genes are TRBV3-1 (or the pseudogene TRBV3-2) and TRBJ2-7, with 8 bases that match TRBD2. Trimming cost V 2 bases and J 5 bases; bases outside gene matches: 11. This CDR3 region has 16 residues. Germline CDR1 reads LGHDT; CDR2 reads YNNKEL (reference sequence). In DNA, the CDR3 is TGTGCCAGCAGCCAAAGGATGATAGCGGGAACGGACGAGCAGTACTTC. It translates to CASSQRMIAGTDEQYF.

V gene TRBV5-8 combines with J gene TRBJ2-3; TRBD2 matches 7 bases. V gave up 2 bases and J gave up 6 bases; unmatched junction bases: 6. The CDR3 runs to 14 residues. Germline values: CDR1 SGHTS, CDR2 YDEGEE. CDR3 sequence reads: CASSFSGRGDTQYF. CDR3 sequence (DNA): TGTGCCAGCAGCTTTAGCGGGCGAGGGGATACGCAGTATTTT.